These 32 T cell receptor beta chains were all obtained from the same sample, sequenced in a study of T cells after yellow fever vaccination (dated by TCRdb to between 2018 and 2021). The library was prepared using 5' RACE. The run used an Illumina NovaSeq 6000. Starting from the raw public reads, TCRdb applied fastp trimming at Q25, assembled clones with MiXCR and retained in-frame beta chains. Rows with one shared CDR3 protein collapse into an entry with the most common genes and DNA. In this sample the table shows a few hundred thousand distinct CDR3 sequences, approximately 19% of which occur a single time. In total, the top ten clones hold roughly 19% of the sample. The treatment or condition label corresponds to: live attenuated yellow fever vaccine strain. Sample: PBMCs, taken before the yellow fever booster vaccination. Source of these receptors: a man younger than 35 who received the YFV17D yellow fever vaccine.

A few counts support this clonotype. This chain joins TRBV5-1 and TRBJ1-2; D gene uncertain. V was cut by 4 bases and J by 2 bases, with 6 bases left in between. This CDR3 is 12 amino acids long. In germline, CDR1 is SGHRS, CDR2 YFSETQ. The CDR3 loop reads CASSEDNYGYTF. CDR3 coding DNA: TGCGCCAGCAGCGAAGACAACTATGGCTACACCTTC.

The V gene is TRBV7-2, the J gene TRBJ1-5; D unresolved. CDR1 SGHTA and CDR2 FQGNSA come from the germline V gene. The CDR3 has 15 amino acids. The germline V and J ends were trimmed by 1 base and 4 bases, with 11 bases remaining between them. This chain's CDR3 is CASSLVAPGNQPQHF. CDR3 DNA: TGTGCCAGCAGCTTAGTAGCGCCCGGGAATCAGCCCCAGCATTTT.

This clonotype was counted a few times. This chain joins TRBV5-1 and TRBJ2-2; 7 bases are a match to TRBD2. CDR1 SGHRS and CDR2 YFSETQ come from the germline V gene. This CDR3 comprises 15 residues. The V and J ends lost 4 bases and 4 bases, in that order; junction bases with no gene match: 7. For the CDR3, the DNA is TGCGCCAGCAGCCTTTCGACTAGCAGCACCGGGGAGCTGTTTTTT. Protein product: CASSLSTSSTGELFF.

J is TRBJ1-2 and V is TRBV4-1; 7 bases are a match to TRBD1. The trim removed 0 bases at V and 1 base at J, leaving 5 bases unmatched. CDR3 length equals 16 residues. Germline V CDR1 and CDR2: MGHRA, YSYEKL. CDR3 loop: CASSQEGQHLNYGYTF. The DNA of the CDR3 is TGCGCCAGCAGCCAAGAGGGACAGCACCTTAACTATGGCTACACCTTC.

This clonotype was observed a handful of times. This chain connects TRBV7-9 to TRBJ1-1; D is perhaps TRBD1 (5 bases). CDR3 length: 16 amino acids. Germline loops: CDR1 SEHNR, CDR2 FQNEAQ (reference sequence). Trimming took off 5 bases at V and 7 bases at J, with 23 bases between the two ends. The DNA for the CDR3 is TGTGCCAGCAGCCCTCATAGTAGGGGAGGGTCGGGTGAAGCTTTCTTT. Its translation is CASSPHSRGGSGEAFF.

This clonotype was detected ten times or more. The CDR3 region has the DNA TGTGCCAGCAGCCCAGCGGGGGACGGCTACACCTTC. Amino acid sequence: CASSPAGDGYTF. J is TRBJ1-2 and V is TRBV27; weak D call: TRBD1 (5 bases). CDR1 MNHEY and CDR2 SMNVEV come from the germline V gene (reference sequence). The V end lost 6 bases, the J end lost 8 bases, and 13 bases lay between the germline ends. There are 12 residues in the CDR3.

This clonotype was detected only a few times. The chain joins TRBV6-2 or TRBV6-3 to TRBJ2-1, with D hard to call. The CDR3 loop spans 13 amino acids. Deletions cut 1 base from V and 13 bases from J, with 14 bases between. The V gene's germline CDR1 is MNHEY and CDR2 SVGEGT. CDR3 sequence: CASSYFPPQAQFF. CDR3 nucleotide sequence: TGTGCCAGCAGTTACTTCCCCCCCCAAGCACAGTTCTTC.

This clonotype was detected many times. The chain couples TRBV6-2 or TRBV6-3 to TRBJ2-4; the D is unclear. This CDR3 comprises 14 residues. Trimming left V 10 bases short and J 0 bases short, with 13 bases between. The germline CDR1 and CDR2 sequences are MNHEY and SVGEGT. This chain's CDR3 is CATSMDSAKNIQYF. The CDR3 DNA reads TGTGCCACCAGCATGGATTCAGCCAAAAACATTCAGTACTTC.

The sample holds many counts of this clonotype. This chain links TRBV5-1 with TRBJ2-1; 8 nucleotides match TRBD2. The V gene's germline CDR1 is SGHRS and CDR2 YFSETQ. There are 14 residues in the CDR3. V lost 5 bases to trimming and J lost 4 bases; unmatched junction nucleotides: 5. The CDR3 DNA sequence: TGCGCCAGCAGAGGTAGCGGGGCATACAATGAGCAGTTCTTC. Its translation: CASRGSGAYNEQFF.

The V call is TRBV7-8, the J call TRBJ2-1; D not resolved. Germline values: CDR1 SGHVS, CDR2 FQNEAQ. V lost 3 bases, J lost 4 bases, and 10 bases lay in between. This CDR3 is built from 14 residues. The CDR3 region is CASSFRLSYNEQFF. The CDR3 DNA reads as TGTGCCAGCAGCTTCCGACTTAGTTACAATGAGCAGTTCTTC.

The chain couples TRBV4-2 to TRBJ1-3; the D gene is possibly TRBD1 (5 bases). CDR1 LGHNA and CDR2 YNFKEQ come from the germline V gene. With 0 bases removed from V and 8 bases from J, the gap between germline ends came to 20 bases. The CDR3 totals 17 residues. In DNA, the CDR3 is TGTGCCAGCAGCCAAGATGGGGCCAGTCGGATAAGGGACACCATATATTTT. This codes for CASSQDGASRIRDTIYF.

This rearrangement joins TRBV7-9 to TRBJ2-1; TRBD2 might be the D (6 bases). CDR1 SEHNR and CDR2 FQNEAQ come from the germline V gene (reference sequence). V was pared by 8 bases and J by 6 bases, with 17 bases between. The CDR3 spans 14 residues. The CDR3 spells CASRPGGLANEQFF. The CDR3 DNA is TGTGCCAGCCGCCCCGGGGGTCTAGCCAATGAGCAGTTCTTC.

The chain uses TRBV29-1 and TRBJ1-5; maybe TRBD1 (5 bases). CDR3 size: 13 residues. Germline CDR1 and CDR2: SQVTM and ANQGSEA. V was clipped by 4 bases and J by 3 bases, with 10 bases between them. Written as DNA, the CDR3 is TGCAGCGTTGTCGAGGGGATCAATCAGCCCCAGCATTTT. Its translation: CSVVEGINQPQHF.

The table lists this clonotype with a few counts. The chain has TRBV6-6 and TRBJ1-1; 8 bases match TRBD1. Germline assignment: CDR1 MNHNY and CDR2 SVGAGI (reference sequence). Trimming cost V 2 bases and J 0 bases; bases outside gene matches: 2. The CDR3 runs 15 residues. Here the CDR3 reads CASSYPTGVNTEAFF. CDR3 nucleotide sequence: TGTGCCAGCAGTTACCCGACAGGGGTGAACACTGAAGCTTTCTTT.

This clonotype was counted only a few times. The chain has TRBV5-1 and TRBJ2-1; no firm D call. V lost 3 bases, J lost 8 bases, and 9 bases lay in between. Germline CDR1 SGHRS, CDR2 YFSETQ. This CDR3 spans 12 amino acids. The CDR3 spells CASSYDRYEQFF. The CDR3 coding sequence is TGCGCCAGCAGCTACGATCGGTATGAGCAGTTCTTC.

This clonotype occurred many times. The gene calls are TRBV18 and TRBJ2-7, with a tentative D call TRBD1 (6 bases). CDR1 is KGHSH, CDR2 LQKENI, per germline. V dropped 2 bases and J dropped 0 bases, with 11 bases sitting between them. The CDR3 covers 15 residues. CDR3: CASSPLTGPSYEQYF. The CDR3 DNA follows: TGTGCCAGCTCACCATTGACAGGACCCTCCTACGAGCAGTACTTC.

The chain links TRBV5-5 to TRBJ1-6; TRBD1 agrees at 7 bases. V lost 3 bases and J lost 10; bases outside the gene matches: 4. The CDR3 extends over 13 amino acids. Germline V CDR1 and CDR2: SGHKS, YYEKEE (reference sequence). The CDR3 here is CASSSTGSSPLHF. The CDR3 coding sequence is TGTGCCAGCAGCTCGACAGGGTCCTCACCCCTCCACTTT.

The chain employs TRBV20-1 and TRBJ2-3; D call uncertain. The CDR3 sequence is 12 residues long. Trimming pared 5 bases from V and 9 bases from J, leaving 15 bases between. Germline-derived CDR1 and CDR2 are DFQATT and SNEGSKA (reference sequence). CDR3 nucleotides: TGCAGTGCTGGGCCTCCCTCGGGCACGCAGTATTTT. Protein sequence: CSAGPPSGTQYF.

The table lists this clonotype with a few counts. The V gene is TRBV15, the J gene TRBJ2-3; 14 bases fit TRBD2. CDR1 LNHNV and CDR2 YYDKDF come from the germline V gene (reference sequence). This CDR3 has 20 amino acids. Trimming cost V 3 bases and J 1 base; bases outside gene matches: 12. CDR3 amino acids: CATSRRLAGGPYGRTDTQYF. The CDR3 nucleotides read TGTGCCACCAGCAGGCGACTAGCGGGGGGGCCTTATGGGCGCACAGATACGCAGTATTTT.

The rearrangement uses TRBV20-1 and TRBJ2-7; no definite D call. Trimming took 6 bases from V and 7 from J, leaving 13 bases between them. The length of the CDR3 is 11 residues. Germline CDR1 DFQATT, CDR2 SNEGSKA (reference sequence). The CDR3 sequence: CSAGYVSEQYF. The CDR3 DNA follows: TGCAGTGCAGGGTACGTTTCGGAGCAGTACTTC.

This clonotype came up a few times. The rearrangement links TRBV6-2 or TRBV6-3 to TRBJ1-5; 8 bases are shared with TRBD1. Germline V lookup: CDR1 MNHEY, CDR2 SVGEGT. Germline trimming cut 5 bases from V and 6 bases from J; bases unmatched to any gene: 9. This CDR3 has 15 residues. The CDR3 DNA is TGTGCCAGCAGTCCCTTCGGACAGGGACGTCAGCCCCAGCATTTT. Its translation: CASSPFGQGRQPQHF.

This clonotype has only a few counts. This chain links TRBV4-2 with TRBJ1-1; TRBD1 matches at 10 bases. The CDR3 runs to 15 residues. Germline V lookup: CDR1 LGHNA, CDR2 YNFKEQ. Losses at the gene ends were 4 bases for V and 5 bases for J; bases not matched to a gene: 7. DNA of the CDR3: TGTGCCAGCAGCCGAACGGGACAGGGGAGTACTGAAGCTTTCTTT. Translated: CASSRTGQGSTEAFF.

The sample holds a few counts of this clonotype. The chain uses TRBV6-5 and TRBJ1-4, with no clear D. Trimming removed 6 bases from V and 3 bases from J, with 14 bases in between. Germline CDR1 is MNHEY and CDR2 is SVGAGI. The CDR3 runs to 15 residues. CDR3 amino acids: CASREDGRANEKLFF. The CDR3 DNA is TGTGCCAGCAGGGAAGACGGCCGGGCTAATGAAAAACTGTTTTTT.

This clonotype has only a few counts. This chain connects TRBV19 to TRBJ2-2; D perhaps matches TRBD2 (7 bases). Looked up from germline, CDR1 is LNHDA and CDR2 is SQIVND (reference sequence). Trimming took 5 bases from V and 4 from J, leaving 29 bases between them. This CDR3 contains 20 residues. CDR3 amino acids: CASSPPGGGGAVRITGELFF. The CDR3 nucleotides are TGTGCCAGTAGTCCCCCCGGAGGTGGGGGGGCCGTGCGAATCACCGGGGAGCTGTTTTTT.

A few counts support this clonotype. The chain uses TRBV7-3 and TRBJ2-7; the D gene could be TRBD1 or TRBD2 (5 bases each). Germline V gene data show CDR1 as SGHTA and CDR2 as FQGTGA. The germline V and J ends were trimmed by 2 bases and 7 bases, with 15 bases remaining between them. This CDR3 contains 14 residues. The CDR3 DNA is TGTGCCAGCAGCTTATCTTCAGGGACGAGGGAGCAGTACTTC. Residues: CASSLSSGTREQYF. Together with reference TRBV7-3 and TRBJ2-7, the CDR3 gives the full variable domain: GAGVSQTPSNKVTEKGKYVELRCDPISGHTALYWYRQSLGQGPEFLIYFQGTGAADDSGLPNDRFFAVRPEGSVSTLKIQRTERGDSAVYLCASSLSSGTREQYFGPGTRLTVT.

This clonotype was observed a few times. This rearrangement joins TRBV20-1 to TRBJ2-1; 10 nucleotides match TRBD2. Germline CDR1 is DFQATT and CDR2 is SNEGSKA (reference sequence). V dropped 8 bases and J dropped 4; count of bases not matched to a gene: 20. The CDR3 sequence is 18 residues long. CDR3 DNA: TGCAGTTTACAGATGGCAGCGGGGGGGCCGGGAGGTTACAATGAGCAGTTCTTC. Amino acid sequence: CSLQMAAGGPGGYNEQFF.

Only a few counts were recorded for this clonotype. The chain employs TRBV20-1 and TRBJ2-7; 12 bases match TRBD2. This CDR3 contains 15 residues. V dropped 3 bases and J dropped 6; count of bases not matched to a gene: 9. In germline, CDR1 is DFQATT, CDR2 SNEGSKA (reference sequence). For the CDR3, the DNA is TGCAGTGCTAGGGAAGGACTAGCGGGGTCACCCGAGCAGTACGTC. Protein sequence: CSAREGLAGSPEQYV.

The V call is TRBV20-1, the J call TRBJ1-2; tentatively, D is TRBD1 (6 bases). This CDR3 spans 12 amino acids. Germline lookup yields CDR1 DFQATT and CDR2 SNEGSKA (reference sequence). V lost 5 bases to trimming and J lost 6 bases, with 13 bases between them. CDR3 sequence: CSAARGSDGYTF. In nucleotides, the CDR3 is TGCAGTGCTGCCAGGGGATCCGATGGCTACACCTTC.

The V call is TRBV6-1, the J call TRBJ2-5, with TRBD2 matching 8 bases. The junction had 6 bases not matched to a gene; V was cut back by 6 bases and J by 3 bases. Germline CDR1 reads MNHNS; CDR2 reads SASEGT. The CDR3 contains 14 residues. The CDR3 is CASSQQTSEETQYF. The CDR3 region has the DNA TGTGCCAGCAGCCAACAGACTAGCGAAGAGACCCAGTACTTC.

The table lists this clonotype with a few counts. This chain uses TRBV15 with TRBJ1-1; 7 bases are shared with TRBD1. The CDR3 contains 14 residues. V was pared by 4 bases and J by 8 bases, with 10 bases of the junction left unmatched. Germline values: CDR1 LNHNV, CDR2 YYDKDF (reference sequence). CDR3 amino acids: CATSNPGGWGEAFF. The DNA of the CDR3 is TGTGCCACCAGCAACCCAGGGGGTTGGGGGGAAGCTTTCTTT.

J is TRBJ2-1 and V is TRBV7-3; 10 bases line up with TRBD2. Germline V gene data show CDR1 as SGHTA and CDR2 as FQGTGA. The CDR3 spans 16 residues. V trimming: 5 bases; J trimming: 4 bases; junction bases outside the gene matches: 8. CDR3 region: CASSLYGTSEYNEQFF. The CDR3 nucleotides are TGTGCCAGCAGCCTATACGGGACTAGCGAGTACAATGAGCAGTTCTTC.

The chain joins TRBV2 to TRBJ1-1, with a tentative D call TRBD1 (5 bases). The V gene's germline CDR1 is SNHLY and CDR2 FYNNEI. V was shortened by 3 bases and J by 5 bases, with 10 bases between the two germline ends. CDR3 size: 13 residues. The CDR3 protein is CASSDISGTEAFF. For the CDR3, the DNA is TGTGCCAGCAGTGATATCTCAGGGACTGAAGCTTTCTTT.